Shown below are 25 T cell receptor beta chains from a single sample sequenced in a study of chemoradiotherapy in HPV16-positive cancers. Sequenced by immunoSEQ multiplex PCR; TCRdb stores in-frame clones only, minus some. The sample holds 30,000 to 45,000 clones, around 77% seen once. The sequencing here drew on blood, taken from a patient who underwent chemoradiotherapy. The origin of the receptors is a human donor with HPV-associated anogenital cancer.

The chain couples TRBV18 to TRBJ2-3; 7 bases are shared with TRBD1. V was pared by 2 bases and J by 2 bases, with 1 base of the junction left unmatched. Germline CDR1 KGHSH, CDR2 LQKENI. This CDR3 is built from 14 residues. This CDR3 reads CASSPDRVTDTQYF. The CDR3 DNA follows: TGTGCCAGCTCACCAGACAGGGTCACAGATACGCAGTATTTT.

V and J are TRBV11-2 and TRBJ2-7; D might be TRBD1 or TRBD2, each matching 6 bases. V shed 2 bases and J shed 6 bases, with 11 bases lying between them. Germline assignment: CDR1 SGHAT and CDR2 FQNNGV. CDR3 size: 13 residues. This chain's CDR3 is CASSLTGAGEQYF. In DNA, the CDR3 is TGTGCCAGCAGCTTAACGGGGGCGGGCGAGCAGTACTTC.

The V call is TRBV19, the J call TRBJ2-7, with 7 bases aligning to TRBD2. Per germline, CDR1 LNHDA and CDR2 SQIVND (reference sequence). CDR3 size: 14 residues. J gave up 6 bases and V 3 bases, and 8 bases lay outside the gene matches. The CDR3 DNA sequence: TGTGCCAGTAGTATGAAGGCGGGGGTGAGCGAGCAGTACTTC. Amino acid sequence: CASSMKAGVSEQYF. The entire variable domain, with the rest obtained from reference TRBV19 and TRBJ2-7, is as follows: DGGITQSPKYLFRKEGQNVTLSCEQNLNHDAMYWYRQDPGQGLRLIYYSQIVNDFQKGDIAEGYSVSREKKESFPLTVTSAQKNPTAFYLCASSMKAGVSEQYFGPGTRLTVT.

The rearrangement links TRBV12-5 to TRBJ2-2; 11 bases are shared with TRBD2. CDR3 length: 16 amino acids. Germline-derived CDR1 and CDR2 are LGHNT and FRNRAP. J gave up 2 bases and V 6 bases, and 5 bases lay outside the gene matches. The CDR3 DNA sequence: TGTGCTAGTGGGGGTAGCGGGGGGGCCAACACCGGGGAGCTGTTTTTT. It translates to CASGGSGGANTGELFF.

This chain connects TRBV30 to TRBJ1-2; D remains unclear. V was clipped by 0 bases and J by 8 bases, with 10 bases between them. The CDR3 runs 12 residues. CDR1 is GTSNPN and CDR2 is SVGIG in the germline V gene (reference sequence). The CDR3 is CAWSVPPKGYTF. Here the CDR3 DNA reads TGTGCCTGGAGTGTACCCCCCAAGGGCTACACCTTC.

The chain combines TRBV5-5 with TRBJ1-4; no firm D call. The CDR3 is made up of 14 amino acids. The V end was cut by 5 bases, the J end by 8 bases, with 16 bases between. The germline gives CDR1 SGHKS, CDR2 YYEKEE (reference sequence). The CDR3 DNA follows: TGTGCCAGCAGGGACCCATTCTTTGGGGAAAAACTGTTTTTT. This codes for CASRDPFFGEKLFF.

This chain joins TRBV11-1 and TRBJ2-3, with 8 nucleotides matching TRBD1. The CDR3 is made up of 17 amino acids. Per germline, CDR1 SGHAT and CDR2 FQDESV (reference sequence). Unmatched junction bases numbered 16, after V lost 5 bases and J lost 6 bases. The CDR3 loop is CASSRLTTGTGGDTQYF. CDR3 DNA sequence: TGTGCCAGCAGCCGACTTACTACGGGGACAGGAGGGGATACGCAGTATTTT.

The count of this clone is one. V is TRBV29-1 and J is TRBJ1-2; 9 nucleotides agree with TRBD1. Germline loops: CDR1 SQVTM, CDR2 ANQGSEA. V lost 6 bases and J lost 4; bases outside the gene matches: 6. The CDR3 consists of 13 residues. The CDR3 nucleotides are TGCAGCGTAGAGGGACAGGGCGCCTATGGCTACACCTTC. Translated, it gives CSVEGQGAYGYTF. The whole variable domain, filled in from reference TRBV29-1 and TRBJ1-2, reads SAVISQKPSRDICQRGTSLTIQCQVDSQVTMMFWYRQQPGQSLTLIATANQGSEATYESGFVIDKFPISRPNLTFSTLTVSNMSPEDSSIYLCSVEGQGAYGYTFGSGTRLTVV.

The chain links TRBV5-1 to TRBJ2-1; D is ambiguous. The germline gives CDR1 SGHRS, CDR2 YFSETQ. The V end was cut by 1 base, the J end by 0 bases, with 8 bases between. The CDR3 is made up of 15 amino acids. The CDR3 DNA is TGCGCCAGCAGCTTGTCGCTGATCTCCTACAATGAGCAGTTCTTC. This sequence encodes CASSLSLISYNEQFF.

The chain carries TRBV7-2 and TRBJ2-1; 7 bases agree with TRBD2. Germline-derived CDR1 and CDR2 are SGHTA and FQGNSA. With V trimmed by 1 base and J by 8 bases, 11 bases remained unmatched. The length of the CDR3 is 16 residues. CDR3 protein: CASSLEYGASGDEQFF. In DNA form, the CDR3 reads TGTGCCAGCAGCTTAGAGTACGGGGCTAGCGGCGATGAGCAGTTCTTC.

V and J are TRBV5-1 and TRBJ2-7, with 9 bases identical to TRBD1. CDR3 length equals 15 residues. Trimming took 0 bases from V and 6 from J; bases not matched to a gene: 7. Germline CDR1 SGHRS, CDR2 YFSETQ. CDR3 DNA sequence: TGCGCCAGCAGCTTGGCCGGGACAGGGATCCCCGAGCAGTACTTC. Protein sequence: CASSLAGTGIPEQYF. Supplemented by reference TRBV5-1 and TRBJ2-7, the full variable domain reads KAGVTQTPRYLIKTRGQQVTLSCSPISGHRSVSWYQQTPGQGLQFLFEYFSETQRNKGNFPGRFSGRQFSNSRSEMNVSTLELGDSALYLCASSLAGTGIPEQYFGPGTRLTVT.

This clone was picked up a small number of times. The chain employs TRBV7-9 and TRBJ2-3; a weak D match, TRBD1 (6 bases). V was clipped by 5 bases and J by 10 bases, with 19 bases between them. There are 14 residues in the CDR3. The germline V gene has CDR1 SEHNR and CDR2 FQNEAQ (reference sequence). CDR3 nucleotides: TGTGCCAGCAGCATATGGGGGCCCGGTGAGGCGCAGTATTTT. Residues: CASSIWGPGEAQYF.

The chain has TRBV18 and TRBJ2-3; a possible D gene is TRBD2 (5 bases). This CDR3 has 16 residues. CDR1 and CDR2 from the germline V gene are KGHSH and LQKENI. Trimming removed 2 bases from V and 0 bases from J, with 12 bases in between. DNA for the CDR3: TGTGCCAGCTCACCAACGAGCGGAGGTAGCACAGATACGCAGTATTTT. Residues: CASSPTSGGSTDTQYF. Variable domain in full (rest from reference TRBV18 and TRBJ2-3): NAGVMQNPRHLVRRRGQEARLRCSPMKGHSHVYWYRQLPEEGLKFMVYLQKENIIDESGMPKERFSAEFPKEGPSILRIQQVVRGDSAAYFCASSPTSGGSTDTQYFGPGTRLTVL.

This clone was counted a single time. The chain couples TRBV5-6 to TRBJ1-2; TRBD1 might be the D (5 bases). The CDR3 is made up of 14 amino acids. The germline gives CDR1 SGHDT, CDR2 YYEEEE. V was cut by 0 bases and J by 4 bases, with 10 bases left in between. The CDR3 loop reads CASSLVQGGYGYTF. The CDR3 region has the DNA TGTGCCAGCAGCTTGGTGCAGGGAGGCTATGGCTACACCTTC.

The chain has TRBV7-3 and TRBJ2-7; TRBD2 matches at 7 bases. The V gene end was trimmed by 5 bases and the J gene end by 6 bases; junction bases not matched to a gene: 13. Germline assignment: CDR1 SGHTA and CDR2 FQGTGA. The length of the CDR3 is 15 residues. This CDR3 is CASSPMGGKSSEQYF. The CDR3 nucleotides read TGTGCCAGCAGCCCAATGGGAGGGAAGAGTAGCGAGCAGTACTTC. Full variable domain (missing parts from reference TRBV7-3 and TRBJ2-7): GAGVSQTPSNKVTEKGKYVELRCDPISGHTALYWYRQSLGQGPEFLIYFQGTGAADDSGLPNDRFFAVRPEGSVSTLKIQRTERGDSAVYLCASSPMGGKSSEQYFGPGTRLTVT.

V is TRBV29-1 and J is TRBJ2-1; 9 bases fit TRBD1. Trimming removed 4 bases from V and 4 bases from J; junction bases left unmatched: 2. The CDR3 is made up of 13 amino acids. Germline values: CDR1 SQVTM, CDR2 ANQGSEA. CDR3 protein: CSVVGTGYNEQFF. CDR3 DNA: TGCAGCGTTGTGGGGACAGGGTACAATGAGCAGTTCTTC.

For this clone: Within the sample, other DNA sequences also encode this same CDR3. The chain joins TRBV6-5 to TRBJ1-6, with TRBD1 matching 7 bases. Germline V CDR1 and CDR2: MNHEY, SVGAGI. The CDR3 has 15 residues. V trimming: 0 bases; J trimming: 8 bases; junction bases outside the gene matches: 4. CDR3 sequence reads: CASSYSRTGDSPLHF. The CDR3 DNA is TGTGCCAGCAGTTACTCGAGGACAGGAGATTCACCCCTCCACTTT.

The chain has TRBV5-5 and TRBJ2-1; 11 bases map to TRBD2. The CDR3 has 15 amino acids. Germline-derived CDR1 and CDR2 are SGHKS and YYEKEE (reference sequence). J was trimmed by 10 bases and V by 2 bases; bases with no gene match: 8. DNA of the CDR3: TGTGCCAGCAGCTTTGGTCTAGCGGGGGGCGACGAGCAGTTCTTC. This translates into CASSFGLAGGDEQFF.

The CDR3 loop reads CASSQQQQPGDNEQFF. The CDR3 DNA reads TGTGCCAGCAGCCAACAGCAGCAACCAGGTGACAATGAGCAGTTCTTC. The chain carries TRBV4-2 and TRBJ2-1; D is unclear. Germline V gene data show CDR1 as LGHNA and CDR2 as YNFKEQ. V was trimmed by 2 bases and J by 5 bases, leaving 16 bases between them. This CDR3 comprises 16 residues.

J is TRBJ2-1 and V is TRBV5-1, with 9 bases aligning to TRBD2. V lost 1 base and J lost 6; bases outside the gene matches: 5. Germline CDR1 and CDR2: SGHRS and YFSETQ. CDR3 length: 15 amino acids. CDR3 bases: TGCGCCAGCAGCTTGACGGCGGGGGGGCCCAATGAGCAGTTCTTC. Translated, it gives CASSLTAGGPNEQFF.

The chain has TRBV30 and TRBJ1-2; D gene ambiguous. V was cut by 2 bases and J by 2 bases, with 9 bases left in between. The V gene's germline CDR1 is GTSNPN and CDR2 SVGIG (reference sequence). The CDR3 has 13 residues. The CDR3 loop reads CAWSSQNNYGYTF. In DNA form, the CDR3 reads TGTGCCTGGAGTTCTCAGAACAACTATGGCTACACCTTC.

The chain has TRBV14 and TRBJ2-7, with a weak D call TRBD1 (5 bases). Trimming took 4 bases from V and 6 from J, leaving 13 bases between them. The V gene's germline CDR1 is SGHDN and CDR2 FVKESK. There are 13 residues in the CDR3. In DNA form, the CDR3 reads TGTGCCAGCAGCCCGACAGTCCCTGGCGAGCAGTACTTC. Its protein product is CASSPTVPGEQYF. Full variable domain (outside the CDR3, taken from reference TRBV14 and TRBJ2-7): EAGVTQFPSHSVIEKGQTVTLRCDPISGHDNLYWYRRVMGKEIKFLLHFVKESKQDESGMPNNRFLAERTGGTYSTLKVQPAELEDSGVYFCASSPTVPGEQYFGPGTRLTVT.

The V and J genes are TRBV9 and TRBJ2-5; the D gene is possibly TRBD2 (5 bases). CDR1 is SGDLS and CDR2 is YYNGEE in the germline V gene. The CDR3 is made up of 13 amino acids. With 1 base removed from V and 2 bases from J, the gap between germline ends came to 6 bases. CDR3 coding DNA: TGTGCCAGCAGCGTATCGGGACAAGAGACCCAGTACTTC. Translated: CASSVSGQETQYF.

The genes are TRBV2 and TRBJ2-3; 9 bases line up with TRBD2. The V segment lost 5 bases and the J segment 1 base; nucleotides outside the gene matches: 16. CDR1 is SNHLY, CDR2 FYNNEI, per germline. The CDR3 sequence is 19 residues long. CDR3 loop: CASSPPQGNSGGRTDTQYF. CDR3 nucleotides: TGTGCCAGCAGTCCCCCCCAGGGAAATAGCGGGGGCCGCACAGATACGCAGTATTTT.

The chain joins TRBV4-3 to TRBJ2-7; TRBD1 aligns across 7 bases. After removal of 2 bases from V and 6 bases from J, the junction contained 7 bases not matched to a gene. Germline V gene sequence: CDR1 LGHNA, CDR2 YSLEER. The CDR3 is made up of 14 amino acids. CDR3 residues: CASSQQTGNSEQYF. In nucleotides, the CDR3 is TGCGCCAGCAGCCAACAGACAGGGAACTCCGAGCAGTACTTC.